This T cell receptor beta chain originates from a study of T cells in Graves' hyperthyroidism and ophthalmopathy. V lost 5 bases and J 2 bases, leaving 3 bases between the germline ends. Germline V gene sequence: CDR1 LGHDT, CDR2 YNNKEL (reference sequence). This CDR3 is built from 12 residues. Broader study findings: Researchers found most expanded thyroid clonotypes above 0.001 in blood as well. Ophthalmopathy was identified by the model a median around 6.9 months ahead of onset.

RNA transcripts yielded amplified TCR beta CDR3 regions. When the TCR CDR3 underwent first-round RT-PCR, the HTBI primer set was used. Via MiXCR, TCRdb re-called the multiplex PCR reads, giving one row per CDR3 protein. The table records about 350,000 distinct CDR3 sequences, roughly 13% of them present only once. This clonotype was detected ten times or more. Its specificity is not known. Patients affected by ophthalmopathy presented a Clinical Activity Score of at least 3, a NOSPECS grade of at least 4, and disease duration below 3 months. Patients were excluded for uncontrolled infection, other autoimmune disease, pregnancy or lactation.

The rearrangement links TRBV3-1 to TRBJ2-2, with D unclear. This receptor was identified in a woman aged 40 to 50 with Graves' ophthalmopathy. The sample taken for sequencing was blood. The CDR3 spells CASSTNTGELFF. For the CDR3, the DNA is TGTGCCAGCAGCACTAACACCGGGGAGCTGTTTTTT. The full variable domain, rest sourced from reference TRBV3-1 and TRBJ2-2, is DTAVSQTPKYLVTQMGNDKSIKCEQNLGHDTMYWYKQDSKKFLKIMFSYNNKELIINETVPNRFSPKSPDKAHLNLHINSLELGDSAVYFCASSTNTGELFFGEGSRLTVL.